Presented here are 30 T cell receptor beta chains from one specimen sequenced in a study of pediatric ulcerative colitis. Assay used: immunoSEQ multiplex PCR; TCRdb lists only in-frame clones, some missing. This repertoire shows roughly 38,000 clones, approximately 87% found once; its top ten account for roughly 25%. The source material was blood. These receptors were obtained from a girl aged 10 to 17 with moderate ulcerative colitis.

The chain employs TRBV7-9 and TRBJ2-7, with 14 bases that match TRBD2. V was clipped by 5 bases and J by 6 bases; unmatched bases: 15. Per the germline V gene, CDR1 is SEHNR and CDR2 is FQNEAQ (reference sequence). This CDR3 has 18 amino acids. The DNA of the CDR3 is TGTGCCAGCAGCGGCGGGACTAGCGGGAGCCTAGGCTGGGTCGAGCAGTACTTC. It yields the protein CASSGGTSGSLGWVEQYF.

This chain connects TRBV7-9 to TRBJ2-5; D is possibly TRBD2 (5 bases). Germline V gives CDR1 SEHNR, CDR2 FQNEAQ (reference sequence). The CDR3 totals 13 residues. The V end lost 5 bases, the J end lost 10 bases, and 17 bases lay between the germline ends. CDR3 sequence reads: CASSPPRVEVQYF. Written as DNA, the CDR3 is TGTGCCAGCAGCCCCCCGAGGGTGGAGGTCCAGTACTTC.

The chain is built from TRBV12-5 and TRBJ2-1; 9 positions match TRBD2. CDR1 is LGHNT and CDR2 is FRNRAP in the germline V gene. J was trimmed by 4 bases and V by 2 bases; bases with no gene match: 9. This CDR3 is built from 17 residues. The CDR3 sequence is CASGLSSATSGYNEQFF. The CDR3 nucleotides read TGTGCTAGTGGTTTGAGTTCCGCGACTAGCGGTTACAATGAGCAGTTCTTC.

The CDR3 DNA is TGTGCCAGCAGCTTCACACCAGATACGCAGTATTTT. It translates to CASSFTPDTQYF. J is TRBJ2-3 and V is TRBV7-2, with unresolved D. In germline, CDR1 is SGHTA, CDR2 FQGNSA. The CDR3 covers 12 residues. Trimming took 3 bases from V and 4 from J, leaving 5 bases between them.

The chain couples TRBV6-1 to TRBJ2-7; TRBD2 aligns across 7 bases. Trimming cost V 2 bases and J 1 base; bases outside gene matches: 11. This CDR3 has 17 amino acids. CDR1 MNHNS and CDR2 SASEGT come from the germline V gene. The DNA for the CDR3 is TGTGCCAGCAGTGAACATTTGGCGGGGGTCGGATCCTACGAGCAGTACTTC. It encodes CASSEHLAGVGSYEQYF.

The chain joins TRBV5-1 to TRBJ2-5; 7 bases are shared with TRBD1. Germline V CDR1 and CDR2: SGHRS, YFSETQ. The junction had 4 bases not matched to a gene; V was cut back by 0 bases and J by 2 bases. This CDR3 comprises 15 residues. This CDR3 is CASSLGGQSQETQYF. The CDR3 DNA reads TGCGCCAGCAGCTTGGGGGGACAGAGTCAAGAGACCCAGTACTTC. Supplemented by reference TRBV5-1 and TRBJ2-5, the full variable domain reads KAGVTQTPRYLIKTRGQQVTLSCSPISGHRSVSWYQQTPGQGLQFLFEYFSETQRNKGNFPGRFSGRQFSNSRSEMNVSTLELGDSALYLCASSLGGQSQETQYFGPGTRLLVL.

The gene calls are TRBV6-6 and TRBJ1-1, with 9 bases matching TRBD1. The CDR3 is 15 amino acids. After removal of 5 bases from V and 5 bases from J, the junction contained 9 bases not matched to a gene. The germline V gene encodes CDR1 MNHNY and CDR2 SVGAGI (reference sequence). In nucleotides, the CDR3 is TGTGCCAGCAGTAAATACAGGGGGCTGGGTACTGAAGCTTTCTTT. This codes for CASSKYRGLGTEAFF.

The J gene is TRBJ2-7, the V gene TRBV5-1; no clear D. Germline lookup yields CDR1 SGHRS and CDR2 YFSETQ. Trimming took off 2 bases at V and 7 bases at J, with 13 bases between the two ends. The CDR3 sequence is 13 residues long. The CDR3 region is CASSLDPTSEQYF. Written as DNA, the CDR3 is TGCGCCAGCAGCTTAGACCCTACCTCGGAGCAGTACTTC.

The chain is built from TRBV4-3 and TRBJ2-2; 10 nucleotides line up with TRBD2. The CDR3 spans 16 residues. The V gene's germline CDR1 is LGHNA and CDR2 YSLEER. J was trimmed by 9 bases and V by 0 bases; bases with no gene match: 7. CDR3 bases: TGCGCCAGCAGCCAAGAGGGTAGCGGGGGGACTCGGGAGCTGTTTTTT. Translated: CASSQEGSGGTRELFF.

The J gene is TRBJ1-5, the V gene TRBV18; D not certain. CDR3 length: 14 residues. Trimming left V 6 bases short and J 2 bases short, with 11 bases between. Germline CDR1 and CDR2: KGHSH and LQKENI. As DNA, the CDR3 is TGTGCCAGCTCCTTAGACGGGGGCAATCAGCCCCAGCATTTT. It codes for CASSLDGGNQPQHF.

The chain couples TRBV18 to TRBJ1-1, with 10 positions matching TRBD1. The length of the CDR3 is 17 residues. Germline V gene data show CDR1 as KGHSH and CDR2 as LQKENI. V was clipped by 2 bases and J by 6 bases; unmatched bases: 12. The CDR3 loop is CASSPISVGQGVAEAFF. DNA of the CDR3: TGTGCCAGCTCACCAATTTCTGTTGGACAGGGGGTAGCTGAAGCTTTCTTT.

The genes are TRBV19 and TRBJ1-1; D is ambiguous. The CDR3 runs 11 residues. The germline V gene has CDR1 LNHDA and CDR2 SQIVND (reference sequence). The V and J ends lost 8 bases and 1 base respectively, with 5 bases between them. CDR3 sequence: CASRGNTEAFF. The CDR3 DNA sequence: TGTGCCAGTCGCGGGAACACTGAAGCTTTCTTT. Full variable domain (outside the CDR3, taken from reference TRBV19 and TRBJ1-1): DGGITQSPKYLFRKEGQNVTLSCEQNLNHDAMYWYRQDPGQGLRLIYYSQIVNDFQKGDIAEGYSVSREKKESFPLTVTSAQKNPTAFYLCASRGNTEAFFGQGTRLTVV.

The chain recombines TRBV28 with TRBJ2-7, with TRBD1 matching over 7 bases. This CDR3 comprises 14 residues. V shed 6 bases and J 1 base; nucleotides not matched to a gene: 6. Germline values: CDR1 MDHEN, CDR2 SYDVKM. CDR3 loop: CASRVGDSSYEQYF. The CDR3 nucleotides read TGTGCCAGCAGAGTGGGGGACAGTTCCTACGAGCAGTACTTC.

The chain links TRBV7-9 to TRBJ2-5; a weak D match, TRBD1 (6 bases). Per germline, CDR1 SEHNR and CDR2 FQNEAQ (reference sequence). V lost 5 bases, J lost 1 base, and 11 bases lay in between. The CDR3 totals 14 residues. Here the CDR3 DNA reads TGTGCCAGCAGCACACGGGACACCCAAGAGACCCAGTACTTC. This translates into CASSTRDTQETQYF.

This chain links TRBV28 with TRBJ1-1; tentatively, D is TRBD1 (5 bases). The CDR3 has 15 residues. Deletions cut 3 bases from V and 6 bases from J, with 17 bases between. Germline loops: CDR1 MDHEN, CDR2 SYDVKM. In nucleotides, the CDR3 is TGTGCCAGCAGTTTCCCCTTTATTGCAGGGTCTGAAGCTTTCTTT. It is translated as CASSFPFIAGSEAFF.

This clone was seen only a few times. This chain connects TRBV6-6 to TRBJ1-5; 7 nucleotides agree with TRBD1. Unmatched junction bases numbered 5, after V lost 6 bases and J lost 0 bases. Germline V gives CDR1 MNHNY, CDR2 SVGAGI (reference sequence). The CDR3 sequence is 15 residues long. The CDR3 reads CASRQGRYSNQPQHF. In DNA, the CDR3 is TGTGCCAGCAGACAGGGGCGGTATAGCAATCAGCCCCAGCATTTT.

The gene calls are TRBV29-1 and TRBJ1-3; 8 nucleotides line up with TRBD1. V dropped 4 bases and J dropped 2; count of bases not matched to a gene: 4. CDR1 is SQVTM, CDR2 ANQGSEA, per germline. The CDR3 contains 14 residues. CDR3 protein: CSVAGQGPGNTIYF. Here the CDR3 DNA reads TGCAGCGTTGCCGGACAGGGCCCTGGAAACACCATATATTTT.

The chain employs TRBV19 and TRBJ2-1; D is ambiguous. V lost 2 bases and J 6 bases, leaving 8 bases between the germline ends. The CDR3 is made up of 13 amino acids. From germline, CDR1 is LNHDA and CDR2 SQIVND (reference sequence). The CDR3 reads CASSITGPNEQFF. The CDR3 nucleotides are TGTGCCAGTAGTATAACCGGGCCCAATGAGCAGTTCTTC.

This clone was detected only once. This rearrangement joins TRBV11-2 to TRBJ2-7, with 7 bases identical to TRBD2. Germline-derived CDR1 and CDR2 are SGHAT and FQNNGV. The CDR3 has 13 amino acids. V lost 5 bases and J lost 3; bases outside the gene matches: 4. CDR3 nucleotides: TGTGCCAGCAGCCTTGGGGGGGACTACGAGCAGTACTTC. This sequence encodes CASSLGGDYEQYF.

The CDR3 coding sequence is TGTGCCTGGGCCGGGGGCGCCGATCAGCCCCAGCATTTT. It encodes CAWAGGADQPQHF. This sequence joins TRBV30 and TRBJ1-5, with TRBD1 as a possible D gene (6 bases). The germline gives CDR1 GTSNPN, CDR2 SVGIG (reference sequence). Trimming shortened V by 5 bases and J by 5 bases, and 13 bases separated the two germline ends. The CDR3 runs to 13 residues.

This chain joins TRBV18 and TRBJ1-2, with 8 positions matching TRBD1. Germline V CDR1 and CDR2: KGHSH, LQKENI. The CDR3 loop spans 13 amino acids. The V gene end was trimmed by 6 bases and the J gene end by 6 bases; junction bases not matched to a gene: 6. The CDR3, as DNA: TGTGCCAGCTCGACAGGGGCTGTCGATGGCTACACCTTC. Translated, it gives CASSTGAVDGYTF.

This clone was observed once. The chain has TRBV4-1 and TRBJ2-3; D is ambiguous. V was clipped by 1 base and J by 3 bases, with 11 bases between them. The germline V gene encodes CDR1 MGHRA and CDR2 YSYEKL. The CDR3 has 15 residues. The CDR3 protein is CASSQVNGRTDTQYF. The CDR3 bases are TGCGCCAGCAGCCAAGTTAACGGCCGGACAGATACGCAGTATTTT.

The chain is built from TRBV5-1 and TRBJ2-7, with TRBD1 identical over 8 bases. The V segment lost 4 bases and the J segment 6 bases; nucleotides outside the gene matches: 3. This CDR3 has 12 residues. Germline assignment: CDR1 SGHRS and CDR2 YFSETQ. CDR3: CASSLTGVEQYF. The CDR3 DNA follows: TGCGCCAGCAGCCTGACAGGGGTCGAGCAGTACTTC.

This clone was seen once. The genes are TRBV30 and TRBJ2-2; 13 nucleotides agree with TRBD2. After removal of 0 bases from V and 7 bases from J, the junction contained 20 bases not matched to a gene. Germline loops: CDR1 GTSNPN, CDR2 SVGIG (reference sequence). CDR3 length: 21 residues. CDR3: CAWSVLRTSGGTRKVHGELFF. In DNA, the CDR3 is TGTGCCTGGAGTGTACTCCGGACTAGCGGGGGAACTCGAAAAGTTCACGGGGAGCTGTTTTTT.

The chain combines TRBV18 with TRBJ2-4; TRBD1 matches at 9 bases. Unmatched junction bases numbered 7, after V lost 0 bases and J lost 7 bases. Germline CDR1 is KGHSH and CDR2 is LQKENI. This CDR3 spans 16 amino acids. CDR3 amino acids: CASSPPEQGARNIQYF. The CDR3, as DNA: TGTGCCAGCTCACCACCGGAACAGGGGGCGAGGAACATTCAGTACTTC.

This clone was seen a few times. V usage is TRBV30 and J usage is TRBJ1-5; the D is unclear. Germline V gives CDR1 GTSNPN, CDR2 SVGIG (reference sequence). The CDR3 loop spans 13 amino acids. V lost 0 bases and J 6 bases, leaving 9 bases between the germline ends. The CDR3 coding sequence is TGTGCCTGGAGTGTAAGCTCTGGTCAGCCCCAGCATTTT. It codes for CAWSVSSGQPQHF. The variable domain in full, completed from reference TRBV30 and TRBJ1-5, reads SQTIHQWPATLVQPVGSPLSLECTVEGTSNPNLYWYRQAAGRGLQLLFYSVGIGQISSEVPQNLSASRPQDRQFILSSKKLLLSDSGFYLCAWSVSSGQPQHFGDGTRLSIL.

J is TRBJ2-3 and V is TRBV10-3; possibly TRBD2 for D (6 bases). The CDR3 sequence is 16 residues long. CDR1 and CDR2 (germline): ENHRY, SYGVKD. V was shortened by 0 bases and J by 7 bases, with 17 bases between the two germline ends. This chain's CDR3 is CAISESDPLAINTQYF. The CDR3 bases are TGTGCCATCAGTGAGTCAGACCCACTAGCTATAAATACGCAGTATTTT.

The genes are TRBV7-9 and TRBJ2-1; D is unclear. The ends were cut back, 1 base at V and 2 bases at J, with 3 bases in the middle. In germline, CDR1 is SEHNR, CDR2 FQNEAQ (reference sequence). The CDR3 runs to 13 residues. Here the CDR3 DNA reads TGTGCCAGCAGCTTAGACCCCTACAATGAGCAGTTCTTC. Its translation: CASSLDPYNEQFF. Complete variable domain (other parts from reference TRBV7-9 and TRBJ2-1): DTGVSQNPRHKITKRGQNVTFRCDPISEHNRLYWYRQTLGQGPEFLTYFQNEAQLEKSRLLSDRFSAERPKGSFSTLEIQRTEQGDSAMYLCASSLDPYNEQFFGPGTRLTVL.

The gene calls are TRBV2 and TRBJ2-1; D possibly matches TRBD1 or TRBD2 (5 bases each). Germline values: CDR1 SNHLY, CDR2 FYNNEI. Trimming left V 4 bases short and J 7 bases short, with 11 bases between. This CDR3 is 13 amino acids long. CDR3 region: CASSVGAGNEQFF. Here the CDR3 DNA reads TGTGCCAGCAGTGTCGGGGCCGGGAATGAGCAGTTCTTC.

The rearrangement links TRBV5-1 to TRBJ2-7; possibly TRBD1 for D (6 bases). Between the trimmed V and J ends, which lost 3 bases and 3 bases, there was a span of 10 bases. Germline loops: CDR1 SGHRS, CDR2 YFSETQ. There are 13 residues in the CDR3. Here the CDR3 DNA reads TGCGCCAGCAGCTCCATGACAGGCTACGAGCAGTACTTC. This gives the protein CASSSMTGYEQYF.